In this sample, the clone carrying this T cell receptor (beta chain) turned up once. With 0 bases removed from V and 4 bases from J, the gap between germline ends came to 10 bases. CDR3 size: 14 residues. Per the germline V gene, CDR1 is SGHNT and CDR2 is YYREEE (reference sequence). This sample is part of a study of blood T cell repertoires in COVID-19. Generated by immunoSEQ multiplex PCR, the TCRdb table keeps only in-frame clones and is missing some. Of tens of thousands of clones in the sample, about 86% were seen once. J is TRBJ2-5 and V is TRBV5-4; D possibly corresponds to TRBD1 (6 bases). The sequence derives from an elderly man with COVID-19, enrolled during active disease. Material: peripheral blood. The DNA for the CDR3 is TGTGCCAGCAGCTTGGTTGGGGGCCCAGAGACCCAGTACTTC. Its protein product is CASSLVGGPETQYF.